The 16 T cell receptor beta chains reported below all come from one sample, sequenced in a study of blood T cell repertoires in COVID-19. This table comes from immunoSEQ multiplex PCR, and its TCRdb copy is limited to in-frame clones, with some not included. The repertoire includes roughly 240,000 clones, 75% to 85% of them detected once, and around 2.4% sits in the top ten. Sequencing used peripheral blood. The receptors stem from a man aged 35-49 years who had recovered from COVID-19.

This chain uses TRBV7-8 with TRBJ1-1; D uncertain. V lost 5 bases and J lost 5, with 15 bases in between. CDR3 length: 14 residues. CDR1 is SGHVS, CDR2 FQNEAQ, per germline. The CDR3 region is CASSPLGRGTEAFF. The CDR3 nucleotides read TGTGCCAGCAGCCCCCTCGGGCGGGGAACTGAAGCTTTCTTT.

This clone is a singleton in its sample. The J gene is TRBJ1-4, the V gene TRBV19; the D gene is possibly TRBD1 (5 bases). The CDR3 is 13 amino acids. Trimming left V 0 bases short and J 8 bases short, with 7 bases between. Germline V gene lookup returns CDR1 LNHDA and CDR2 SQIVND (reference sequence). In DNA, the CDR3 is TGTGCCAGTAGTATAGATCGGGGGGAAAAACTGTTTTTT. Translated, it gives CASSIDRGEKLFF.

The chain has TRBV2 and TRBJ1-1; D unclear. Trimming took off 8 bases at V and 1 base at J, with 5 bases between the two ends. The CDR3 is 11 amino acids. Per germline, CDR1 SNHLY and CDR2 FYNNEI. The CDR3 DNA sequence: TGTGCCAGCGCACAGAACACTGAAGCTTTCTTT. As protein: CASAQNTEAFF.

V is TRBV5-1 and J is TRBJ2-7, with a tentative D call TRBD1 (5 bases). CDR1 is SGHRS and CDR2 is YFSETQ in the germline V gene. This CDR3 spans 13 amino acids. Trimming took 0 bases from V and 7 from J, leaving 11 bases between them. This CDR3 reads CASSLAQGGEQYF. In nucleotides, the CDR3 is TGCGCCAGCAGCTTGGCCCAGGGTGGGGAGCAGTACTTC.

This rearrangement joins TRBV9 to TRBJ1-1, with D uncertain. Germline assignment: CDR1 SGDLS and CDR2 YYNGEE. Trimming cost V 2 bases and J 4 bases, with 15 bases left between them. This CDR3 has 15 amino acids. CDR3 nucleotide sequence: TGTGCCAGCAGCGTGCGGGAGGCCTATGGCACTGAAGCTTTCTTT. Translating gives CASSVREAYGTEAFF.

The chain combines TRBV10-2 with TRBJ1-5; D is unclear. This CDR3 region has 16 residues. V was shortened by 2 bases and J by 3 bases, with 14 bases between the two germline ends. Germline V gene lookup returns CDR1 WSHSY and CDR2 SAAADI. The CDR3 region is CASSEPPRIVNQPQHF. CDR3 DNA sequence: TGCGCCAGCAGTGAGCCTCCCAGGATCGTCAATCAGCCCCAGCATTTT.

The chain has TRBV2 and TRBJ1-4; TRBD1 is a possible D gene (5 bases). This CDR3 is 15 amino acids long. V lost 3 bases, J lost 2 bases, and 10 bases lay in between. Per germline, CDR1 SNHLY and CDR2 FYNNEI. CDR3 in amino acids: CASSDGGGTNEKLFF. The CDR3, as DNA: TGTGCCAGCAGTGACGGGGGTGGCACTAATGAAAAACTGTTTTTT. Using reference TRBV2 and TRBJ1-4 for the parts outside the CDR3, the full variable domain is EPEVTQTPSHQVTQMGQEVILRCVPISNHLYFYWYRQILGQKVEFLVSFYNNEISEKSEIFDDQFSVERPDGSNFTLKIRSTKLEDSAMYFCASSDGGGTNEKLFFGSGTQLSVL.

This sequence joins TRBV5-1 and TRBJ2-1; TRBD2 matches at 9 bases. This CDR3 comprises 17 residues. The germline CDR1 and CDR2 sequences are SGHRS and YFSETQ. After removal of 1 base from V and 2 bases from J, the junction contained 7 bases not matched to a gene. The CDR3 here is CASSLLAGGGPYNEQFF. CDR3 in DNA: TGCGCCAGCAGCTTGCTTGCGGGAGGGGGCCCCTACAATGAGCAGTTCTTC.

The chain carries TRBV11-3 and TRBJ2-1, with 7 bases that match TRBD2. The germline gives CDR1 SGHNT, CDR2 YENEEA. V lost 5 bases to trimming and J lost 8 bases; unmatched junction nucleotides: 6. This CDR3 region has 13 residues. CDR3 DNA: TGTGCCAGCAGCGGACTAGTCCCCCATGAGCAGTTCTTC. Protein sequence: CASSGLVPHEQFF.

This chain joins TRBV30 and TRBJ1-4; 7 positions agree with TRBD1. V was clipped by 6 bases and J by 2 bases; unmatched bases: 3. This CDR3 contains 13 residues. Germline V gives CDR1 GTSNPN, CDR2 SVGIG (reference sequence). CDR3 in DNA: TGTGCCTGTACAGGGGCTACTAATGAAAAACTGTTTTTT. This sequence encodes CACTGATNEKLFF.

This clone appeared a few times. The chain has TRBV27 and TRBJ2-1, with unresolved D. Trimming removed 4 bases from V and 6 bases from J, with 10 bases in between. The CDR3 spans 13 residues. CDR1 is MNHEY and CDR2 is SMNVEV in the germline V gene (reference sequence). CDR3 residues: CASSSTLSNEQFF. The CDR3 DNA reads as TGTGCCAGCAGTTCCACCCTTAGCAATGAGCAGTTCTTC.

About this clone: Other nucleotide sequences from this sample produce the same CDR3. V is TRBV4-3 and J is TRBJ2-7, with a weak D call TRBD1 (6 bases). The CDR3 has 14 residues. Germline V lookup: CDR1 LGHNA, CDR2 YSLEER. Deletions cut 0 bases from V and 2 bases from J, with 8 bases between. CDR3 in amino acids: CASSQDRGPYEQYF. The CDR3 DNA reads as TGCGCCAGCAGCCAAGACAGGGGACCCTACGAGCAGTACTTC.

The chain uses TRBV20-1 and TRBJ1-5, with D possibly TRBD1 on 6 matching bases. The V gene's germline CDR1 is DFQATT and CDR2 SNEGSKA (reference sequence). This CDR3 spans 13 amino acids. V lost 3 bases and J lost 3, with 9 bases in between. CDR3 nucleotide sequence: TGCAGTGCTAGTAGGGACACCAATCAGCCCCAGCATTTT. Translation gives CSASRDTNQPQHF.

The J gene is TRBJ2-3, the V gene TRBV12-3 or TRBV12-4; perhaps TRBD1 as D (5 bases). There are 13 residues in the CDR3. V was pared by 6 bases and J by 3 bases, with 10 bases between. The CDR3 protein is CASRLGPTDTQYF. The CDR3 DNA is TGTGCCAGCAGGCTGGGGCCGACAGATACGCAGTATTTT.

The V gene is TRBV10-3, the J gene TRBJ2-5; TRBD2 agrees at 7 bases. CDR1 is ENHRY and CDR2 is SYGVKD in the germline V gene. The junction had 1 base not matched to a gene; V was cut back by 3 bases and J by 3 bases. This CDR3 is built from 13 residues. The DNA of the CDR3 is TGTGCCATCAGTGATGGACTAGAAGAGACCCAGTACTTC. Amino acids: CAISDGLEETQYF.

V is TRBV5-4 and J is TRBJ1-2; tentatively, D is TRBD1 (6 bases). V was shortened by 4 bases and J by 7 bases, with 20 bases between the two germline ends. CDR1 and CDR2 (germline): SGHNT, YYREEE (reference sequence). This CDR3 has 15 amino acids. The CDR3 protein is CASSRSIQQGSGYTF. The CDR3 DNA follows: TGTGCCAGCAGCCGCTCTATACAACAGGGTAGTGGCTACACCTTC. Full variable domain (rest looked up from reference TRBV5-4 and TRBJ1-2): ETGVTQSPTHLIKTRGQQVTLRCSSQSGHNTVSWYQQALGQGPQFIFQYYREEENGRGNFPPRFSGLQFPNYSSELNVNALELDDSALYLCASSRSIQQGSGYTFGSGTRLTVV.